Listed below are T cell receptor beta chains from one sample, sequenced in a study of shared clonotypes between healthy human individuals. Repertoires were generated with immunoSEQ multiplex PCR, while TCRdb's copy carries only in-frame clones and drops some. Of 550,000 to 850,000 clones in the sample, 72% were seen once. Sequenced: memory CD4+ T cells sorted from blood. These receptors all come from a woman aged 25 to 39 in good health. Both conserved end residues are part of each CDR3.

V gene: TRBV6-1
J gene: TRBJ1-3
CDR3 protein: CASRGNTIYF

V gene: TRBV5-4
J gene: NA
CDR3 protein: CASSLAGTDYEQYF

V gene: TRBV19
J gene: TRBJ2-7
CDR3 protein: CASSINGARGEQYF

V gene: TRBV7-4
J gene: TRBJ2-2
CDR3 protein: CASSPLGLNTGELFF

V gene: TRBV7-8
J gene: TRBJ1-4
CDR3 protein: CASSLSGVLSLANEKLFF

V gene: TRBV5-6
J gene: TRBJ1-3
CDR3 protein: CASSFTGVGNTIYF

V gene: TRBV5-6
J gene: TRBJ2-7
CDR3 protein: CATQTGGSYEQYF

V gene: TRBV7-6
J gene: TRBJ2-5
CDR3 protein: CASSLATWGETQYF

V gene: TRBV2
J gene: TRBJ1-5
CDR3 protein: CASSSVLGPNQPQHF

V gene: TRBV2
J gene: TRBJ1-2
CDR3 protein: CASKVLDGNGYTF

V gene: TRBV9
J gene: TRBJ2-6
CDR3 protein: CASSSNLGSSGANVLTF

V gene: TRBV11-2
J gene: TRBJ1-5
CDR3 protein: CASSLDRGQPQHF

V gene: TRBV6-1
J gene: TRBJ2-2
CDR3 protein: CASSGQGTGELFF

V gene: TRBV7-9
J gene: TRBJ1-1
CDR3 protein: CASSLSRAGNTEAFF

V gene: TRBV19
J gene: TRBJ1-2
CDR3 protein: CASSRTKANYGYTF

V gene: TRBV7-2
J gene: TRBJ2-5
CDR3 protein: CASSSRRTSVQETQYF

V gene: TRBV30
J gene: TRBJ2-5
CDR3 protein: CAWSVEGSFRETQYF

V gene: TRBV6-5
J gene: TRBJ1-2
CDR3 protein: CASSHDGTSYGYTF

V gene: TRBV9
J gene: TRBJ2-7
CDR3 protein: CASSPTPGTTYEQYF

V gene: TRBV6-5
J gene: TRBJ2-1
CDR3 protein: CASSYSNSYNEQFF

V gene: TRBV29-1
J gene: TRBJ1-4
CDR3 protein: CSVAILEKLFF

V gene: TRBV12-5
J gene: TRBJ2-1
CDR3 protein: CASGLGMADNEQFF

V gene: TRBV18
J gene: TRBJ2-7
CDR3 protein: CASSPRREPEQYF

V gene: TRBV19
J gene: TRBJ2-2
CDR3 protein: CASTFGGRTTGELFF

V gene: TRBV15
J gene: TRBJ2-1
CDR3 protein: CATSSIAGGRNEQFF

V gene: TRBV27
J gene: TRBJ1-5
CDR3 protein: CASRPGQGALQPQHF

V gene: TRBV6-1
J gene: TRBJ2-4
CDR3 protein: CASARGGNIQYF

V gene: TRBV12-5
J gene: TRBJ2-1
CDR3 protein: CASGLVLAGGPHNEQFF

V gene: TRBV14
J gene: TRBJ2-6
CDR3 protein: CASSLRVFGANVLTF

V gene: TRBV7-3
J gene: TRBJ2-6
CDR3 protein: CASSFSTGSGANVLTF

V gene: TRBV28
J gene: TRBJ2-1
CDR3 protein: CASSPPGASGSNEQFF

V gene: TRBV27
J gene: TRBJ1-5
CDR3 protein: CASSYSWGSNQPQHF

V gene: TRBV6-5
J gene: TRBJ2-7
CDR3 protein: CASTRQGSTYEQYF

V gene: TRBV5-5
J gene: TRBJ2-7
CDR3 protein: CASSLNTASTYEQYF

V gene: TRBV2
J gene: TRBJ1-4
CDR3 protein: CASRTQGASEKLFF

V gene: TRBV5-1
J gene: TRBJ1-2
CDR3 protein: CASSLPSVRGPQRANYGYTF

V gene: TRBV19
J gene: TRBJ2-7
CDR3 protein: CASSIRLAGGEQYF

V gene: TRBV30
J gene: NA
CDR3 protein: CAWSVFGRGGYEQYF

V gene: TRBV18
J gene: TRBJ2-1
CDR3 protein: CASSQGWLGYNEQFF

V gene: TRBV18
J gene: TRBJ2-7
CDR3 protein: CASSAGQGGYEQYF

V gene: TRBV2
J gene: TRBJ1-4
CDR3 protein: CASTSRAGNEKLFF

V gene: TRBV25-1
J gene: TRBJ2-7
CDR3 protein: CASSGYSGNSYEQYF

V gene: TRBV15
J gene: TRBJ1-1
CDR3 protein: CATSVTGTEAFF

V gene: TRBV11-2
J gene: TRBJ2-2
CDR3 protein: CASSLDRGLAGTGELFF

V gene: TRBV25-1
J gene: TRBJ1-1
CDR3 protein: CASSGGPKNTEAFF

V gene: TRBV6-5
J gene: TRBJ2-7
CDR3 protein: CASSFRREGHEQYF

V gene: TRBV29-1
J gene: TRBJ1-1
CDR3 protein: CSVWTGNTEAFF

V gene: TRBV6-1
J gene: TRBJ1-2
CDR3 protein: CASSEALDSPNYGYTF

V gene: TRBV29-1
J gene: TRBJ1-2
CDR3 protein: CSVEDRQGASGYTF

V gene: TRBV7-9
J gene: TRBJ1-4
CDR3 protein: CASSLRTGALNNEKLFF

V gene: TRBV18
J gene: TRBJ2-5
CDR3 protein: CASSPLRGTSKETQYF

V gene: TRBV30
J gene: TRBJ1-1
CDR3 protein: CAWTGRTGSRSETEAFF

V gene: TRBV6-5
J gene: TRBJ1-2
CDR3 protein: CASSYEGDGYTF

V gene: TRBV2
J gene: TRBJ2-2
CDR3 protein: CASSPRLAGELFF

V gene: TRBV5-1
J gene: TRBJ1-2
CDR3 protein: CASSITGGAGYGYTF

V gene: TRBV5-6
J gene: TRBJ2-7
CDR3 protein: CASSLAPPREQYF